These T cell receptor beta chains were read from a single sample in a study of post-analysis software for immune sequencing data. TCRdb re-derived calls from the PCR reads in MiXCR, one entry per CDR3 protein. The profile covers roughly 410,000 distinct CDR3 sequences, with less than 40% appearing a single time and 13% taken by the ten largest. The sample comprised blood. Source of these receptors: a girl between 10 and 17 years old with multiple sclerosis. CDR3s include the opening cysteine and the closing phenylalanine or tryptophan. The D gene is left open where the match is weak. Expanded clones get a size class; other rows say once, few or many, or leave the size out.

d_call	clone_size	v_call	j_call	cdr3_nt	cdr3_aa
TRBD2	few	TRBV5-1	TRBJ2-5	TGCGCCAGCAGCTTGGGACTAGCCTCCTTCCAAGAGACCCAGTACTTC	CASSLGLASFQETQYF
TRBD2	few	TRBV9	TRBJ2-4	TGTGCCAGCAGCGCCAGGACTAGCGGAACCATACAGTACTTC	CASSARTSGTIQYF
TRBD2	NA	TRBV20-1	TRBJ2-5	TGCAGTGCTAGAGACGGTAGCGGGGCCCAAGAGACCCAGTACTTC	CSARDGSGAQETQYF
NA	NA	TRBV29-1	TRBJ2-3	TGCAGCGTTGAAGAGACCGCTACGCAGTATTTT	CSVEETATQYF
NA	NA	TRBV7-2	TRBJ1-2	TGTGCCAGCGGCCGTACAGGAAGCTACACCTTC	CASGRTGSYTF
TRBD2	NA	TRBV6-5	TRBJ2-1	TGTGCCAGCAGTTACCGAGCGGGTAGCGGGGTGAGCTCCTACAATGAGCAGTTCTTC	CASSYRAGSGVSSYNEQFF
TRBD2	NA	TRBV20-1	TRBJ2-7	TGCAGTGCTAGAGAGGCTAGCGGGGGGTACTACGAGCAGTACTTC	CSAREASGGYYEQYF
NA	NA	TRBV6-2/TRBV6-3	TRBJ1-5	TGTGCCAGCAAAGCCTTGGACAGCCAGCCCCAGCATTTT	CASKALDSQPQHF
NA	NA	TRBV5-1	TRBJ1-5	TGCGCCAGCAGCTTGGAGGGGACTAATCAGCCCCAGCATTTT	CASSLEGTNQPQHF
NA	NA	TRBV13	TRBJ1-2	TGTGCCAGCAGCTTAGGCGGGTGCGCTGGCTACACCTTC	CASSLGGCAGYTF
NA	NA	TRBV4-3	TRBJ1-2	TGCGCCAGCAGCCAAGACTCCATTCCACGCTATGGCTACACCTTC	CASSQDSIPRYGYTF
TRBD1	many	TRBV15	TRBJ2-3	TGTGCCACCAGCAGAGGGACAGGGCTCACAGATACGCAGTATTTT	CATSRGTGLTDTQYF
TRBD1	NA	TRBV15	TRBJ1-5	TGTGCCACCAGCAGAGAGACAGGGTATCAGGGACAGCCCCAGCATTTT	CATSRETGYQGQPQHF
NA	many	TRBV12-3/TRBV12-4	TRBJ1-6	TGTGCCAGCAGTTTGGACAGACATTCACCCCTCCACTTT	CASSLDRHSPLHF
NA	NA	TRBV6-5	TRBJ2-1	TGTGCCAGCAGTTACTCGTTGGGAAGTTACAATGAGCAGTTCTTC	CASSYSLGSYNEQFF
NA	NA	TRBV11-2	TRBJ2-7	TGTGCCAGCAGTCACCAAGCCTACGAGCAGTACTTC	CASSHQAYEQYF
NA	NA	TRBV6-2/TRBV6-3	TRBJ2-1	TGTGCCAGCAGTTATACCTCGTTCGCTGGAATACGTCTGCGAGATGAGCAGTTCTTC	CASSYTSFAGIRLRDEQFF
NA	NA	TRBV20-1	TRBJ1-5	TGCAGTGCTAGGGTCTCAGGGGTGGGCAATCAGCCCCAGCATTTT	CSARVSGVGNQPQHF
NA	few	TRBV10-3	TRBJ2-3	TGTGCCATCAGTGAGGGGAGCACAGATACGCAGTATTTT	CAISEGSTDTQYF
NA	few	TRBV12-3/TRBV12-4	TRBJ1-4	TGTGCCAGCAGTTTACGCGAGAATGAAAAACTGTTTTTT	CASSLRENEKLFF
NA	NA	TRBV6-5	TRBJ2-7	TGTGCCAGCAGTGTCAGCGGGCCCTCCTACGAGCAGTACTTC	CASSVSGPSYEQYF
TRBD1	few	TRBV5-6	TRBJ2-7	TGTGCCAGCAGCCTCGGGACAGCGAGACCCTACGAGCAGTACTTC	CASSLGTARPYEQYF
NA	NA	TRBV5-5	TRBJ1-5	TGTGCCAGCAGCTTGCACAGGGTCCACCAGCCCCAGCATTTT	CASSLHRVHQPQHF
NA	NA	TRBV20-1	TRBJ2-7	TGCAGTGTTAGGACGGCCTACGAGCAGTACTTC	CSVRTAYEQYF
TRBD2	NA	TRBV5-1	TRBJ2-1	TGCGCCAGCAGCCTAGGACTAGCGGGGCGCCGGAATGAGCAGTTCTTC	CASSLGLAGRRNEQFF
NA	NA	TRBV12-3/TRBV12-4	TRBJ2-3	TGTGCCAGCAGTTTCATGGGACACCCTAATTCAGATACGCAGTATTTT	CASSFMGHPNSDTQYF
TRBD2	NA	TRBV7-8	TRBJ2-7	TGTGCCAGCAGCCTATCGGCTAGCGGGGGGGCTATCTCCTACGAGCAGTACTTC	CASSLSASGGAISYEQYF
TRBD2	NA	TRBV4-3	TRBJ2-1	TGCGCCAGCAGCTGGACTAGCGGGGGCCCACTCTTCTTC	CASSWTSGGPLFF
TRBD1	NA	TRBV24-1	TRBJ1-1	TGTGCCACCAGTGATGGGGGACAGGTGATTAAGAGGATGAACACTGAAGCTTTCTTT	CATSDGGQVIKRMNTEAFF
TRBD2	NA	TRBV2	TRBJ2-7	TGTGCCAGCAGCAGCGGGGAATTCTACGAGCAGTACTTC	CASSSGEFYEQYF
NA	few	TRBV6-1	TRBJ2-4	TGTGCCAGCAGTGAAGCGCTTGGCAGCCCGAAATTTGTTTTC	CASSEALGSPKFVF
TRBD2	once	TRBV20-1	TRBJ2-5	TGCAGTTACCACCAACTAGCGGAAACCTACGGGCAGTACTTC	CSYHQLAETYGQYF
TRBD2	few	TRBV7-6	TRBJ2-3	TGTGCCAGCAGCTTACGGGGGGGCCCAGATACGCAGTATTTT	CASSLRGGPDTQYF
NA	once	TRBV7-8	TRBJ1-5	TGTGCCAGCAGCTTAGATCTCAGGGATTATAGCAATCAGCCCCAGCATTTT	CASSLDLRDYSNQPQHF
TRBD1	NA	TRBV3-1	TRBJ1-2	TGTGCCAGCAGGCACAGGGGGTTGAATGGCTACACCTTC	CASRHRGLNGYTF
NA	NA	TRBV5-1	TRBJ1-2	TGCGCCAGCAGCTTATCAGAAACCTATGGCTACACCTTC	CASSLSETYGYTF
TRBD1	few	TRBV9	TRBJ1-2	TGTGCCAGCAGCGGTCGGGACAGCAACTATGGCTACACCTTC	CASSGRDSNYGYTF
NA	few	TRBV20-1	TRBJ2-7	TGCAGTGCTAGAGATTCATTTCGGGGGATCTCCTACGAGCAGTACTTC	CSARDSFRGISYEQYF
NA	NA	TRBV5-1	TRBJ1-1	TGCGCCAGCAGCTCGGGGACAATGAACACTGAAGCTTTCTTT	CASSSGTMNTEAFF
TRBD1	few	TRBV6-6	TRBJ2-7	TGTGCCAGCACCAATGAGGGGACAGGGCTCTTCAACGAGCGGTACTTC	CASTNEGTGLFNERYF
TRBD1	NA	TRBV3-1	TRBJ2-7	TGTGCCAGCAGCCTCCTGACAGGGGTGAGGACCTACGAGCAGTACTTC	CASSLLTGVRTYEQYF
NA	NA	TRBV5-1	TRBJ2-7	TGCGCCAGCAGCTTGGGTGGCAGCCCCCAGGAGCAGTACTTC	CASSLGGSPQEQYF
NA	NA	TRBV3-1	TRBJ1-2	TGTGCCAGCAAGTCAGGTTGGGATGGCTACACCTTC	CASKSGWDGYTF
TRBD1	once	TRBV20-1	TRBJ1-5	TGCAGTGCTGCCGGGCGCCCTCGGACAGGGGGACATCAGCCCCAGCATTTT	CSAAGRPRTGGHQPQHF
TRBD1	few	TRBV6-5	TRBJ2-1	TGTGCCAGCAGTTACTCCGGGACAGCGTCGTACAATGAGCAGTTCTTC	CASSYSGTASYNEQFF
TRBD2	NA	TRBV7-8	TRBJ2-5	TGTGCCAGCGGACTAGCGGGGGGACTTCTACAAGAGACCCAGTACTTC	CASGLAGGLLQETQYF
TRBD2	NA	TRBV29-1	TRBJ2-1	TGCAGCGTTCGTCGACCGGCGGGGGCCTACAATGAGCAGTTCTTC	CSVRRPAGAYNEQFF
NA	NA	TRBV6-6	TRBJ2-5	TGTGCCAGCAGTTACCCGAAAGAGACCCAGTACTTC	CASSYPKETQYF
NA	few	TRBV12-3/TRBV12-4	TRBJ2-1	TGTGCCAGTTACTCGGATGCCAAGTATGAGCAGTTCTTC	CASYSDAKYEQFF
NA	NA	TRBV28	TRBJ2-7	TGTGCCAGCAGCAACAGGGATGCCTACGAGCAGTACTTC	CASSNRDAYEQYF
TRBD1	few	TRBV5-1	TRBJ2-1	TGCGCCAGCAGCTTGGCAGGGGGAAACCTCAATGAGCAGTTCTTC	CASSLAGGNLNEQFF